The clone carrying this TCR beta chain has ten or more counts. Per germline, CDR1 MNHNS and CDR2 SASEGT. Trimming removed 0 bases at V and 5 bases at J, with 14 bases between. There are 16 residues in the CDR3. The data originate from a study of early T cells in non-severe SARS-CoV-2 infection. Attachment of unique molecular identifiers was made to individual cDNA molecules. One entry per CDR3 protein, called by TCRdb with MiXCR from the 5' RACE reads. The sample holds some 19,000 distinct CDR3 sequences, roughly 4.4% seen once. The sequence came from an adult who was a healthcare worker with PCR-confirmed SARS-CoV-2 infection or an uninfected control (not recorded which). V gene TRBV6-1 combines with J gene TRBJ1-5, with D possibly matching TRBD1 (5 bases). Sequencing was done on a sample of whole blood. The CDR3 DNA is TGTGCCAGCAGTGAAGCGCTTGGGGGGTCGCATCAGCCCCAGCATTTT. Its translation: CASSEALGGSHQPQHF.